The clone carrying this T cell receptor (beta chain) was counted many times. The data originate from a study of early T cells in non-severe SARS-CoV-2 infection. Study-level background: Sequencing input comprised bulk RNA from unsorted whole blood; chain pairing was not available.

Attached unique molecular identifiers marked individual cDNA molecules. Each CDR3 protein is one row after TCRdb ran MiXCR on the 5' RACE reads. The table shows some 22,000 distinct CDR3 sequences, with more than 4% occurring only once. Germline assignment: CDR1 SEHNR and CDR2 FQNEAQ (reference sequence). This CDR3 region has 13 residues. Between the trimmed V and J ends, which lost 4 bases and 5 bases, there was a span of 11 bases. Sequencing input: whole blood. V usage is TRBV7-9 and J usage is TRBJ1-2; TRBD1 might be the D (6 bases). This sequence originates from an adult who was a healthcare worker with PCR-confirmed SARS-CoV-2 infection or an uninfected control (not recorded which). CDR3 sequence: CASSSGAGYGYTF. CDR3 DNA sequence: TGTGCCAGCAGCTCAGGGGCTGGGTATGGCTACACCTTC. Variable domain in full (rest from reference TRBV7-9 and TRBJ1-2): DTGVSQNPRHKITKRGQNVTFRCDPISEHNRLYWYRQTLGQGPEFLTYFQNEAQLEKSRLLSDRFSAERPKGSFSTLEIQRTEQGDSAMYLCASSSGAGYGYTFGSGTRLTVV.